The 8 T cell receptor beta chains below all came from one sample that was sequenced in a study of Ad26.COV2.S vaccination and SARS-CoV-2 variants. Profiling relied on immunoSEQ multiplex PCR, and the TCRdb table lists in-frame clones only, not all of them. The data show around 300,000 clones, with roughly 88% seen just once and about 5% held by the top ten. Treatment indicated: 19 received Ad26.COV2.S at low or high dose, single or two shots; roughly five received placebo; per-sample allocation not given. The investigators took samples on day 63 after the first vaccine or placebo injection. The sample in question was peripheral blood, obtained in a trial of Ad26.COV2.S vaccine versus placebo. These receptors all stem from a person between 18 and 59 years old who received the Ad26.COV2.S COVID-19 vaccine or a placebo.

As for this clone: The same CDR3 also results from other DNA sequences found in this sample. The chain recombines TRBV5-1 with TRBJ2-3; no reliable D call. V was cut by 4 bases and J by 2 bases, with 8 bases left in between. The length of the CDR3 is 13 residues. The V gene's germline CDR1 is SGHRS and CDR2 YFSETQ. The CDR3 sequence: CASSSPNTDTQYF. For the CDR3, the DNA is TGCGCCAGCAGCAGCCCCAACACAGATACGCAGTATTTT.

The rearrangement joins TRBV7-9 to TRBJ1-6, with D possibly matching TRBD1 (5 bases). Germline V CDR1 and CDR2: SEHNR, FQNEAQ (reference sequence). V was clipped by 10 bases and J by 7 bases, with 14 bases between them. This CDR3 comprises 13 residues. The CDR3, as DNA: TGTGCCATCCCGACAGTTCGAAATTCACCCCTCCACTTT. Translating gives CAIPTVRNSPLHF.

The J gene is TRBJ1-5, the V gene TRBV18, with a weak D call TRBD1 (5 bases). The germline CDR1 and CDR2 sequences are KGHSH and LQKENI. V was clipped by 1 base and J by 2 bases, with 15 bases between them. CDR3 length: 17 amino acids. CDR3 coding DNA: TGTGCCAGCTCACCACTCCCGTCCGGGACTGGCAATCAGCCCCAGCATTTT. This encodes CASSPLPSGTGNQPQHF.

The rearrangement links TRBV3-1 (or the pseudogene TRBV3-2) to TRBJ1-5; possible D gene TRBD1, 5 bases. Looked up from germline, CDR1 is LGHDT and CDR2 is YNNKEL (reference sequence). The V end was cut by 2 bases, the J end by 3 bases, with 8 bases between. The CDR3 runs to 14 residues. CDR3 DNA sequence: TGTGCCAGCAGCCAAACAGGCCTCAATCAGCCCCAGCATTTT. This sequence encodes CASSQTGLNQPQHF.

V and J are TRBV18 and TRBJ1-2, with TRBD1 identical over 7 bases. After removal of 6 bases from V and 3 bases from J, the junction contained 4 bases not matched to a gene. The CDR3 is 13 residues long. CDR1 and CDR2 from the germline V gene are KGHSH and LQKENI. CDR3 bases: TGTGCCAGCTCGGCCCAGGGGGACTATGGCTACACCTTC. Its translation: CASSAQGDYGYTF. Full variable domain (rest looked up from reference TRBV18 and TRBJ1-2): NAGVMQNPRHLVRRRGQEARLRCSPMKGHSHVYWYRQLPEEGLKFMVYLQKENIIDESGMPKERFSAEFPKEGPSILRIQQVVRGDSAAYFCASSAQGDYGYTFGSGTRLTVV.

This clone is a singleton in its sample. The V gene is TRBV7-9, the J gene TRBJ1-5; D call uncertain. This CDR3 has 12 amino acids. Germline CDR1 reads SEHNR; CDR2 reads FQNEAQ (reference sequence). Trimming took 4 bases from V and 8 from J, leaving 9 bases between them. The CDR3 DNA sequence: TGTGCCAGCAGCTGGTGGTGGGAGCCCCAGCATTTT. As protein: CASSWWWEPQHF.

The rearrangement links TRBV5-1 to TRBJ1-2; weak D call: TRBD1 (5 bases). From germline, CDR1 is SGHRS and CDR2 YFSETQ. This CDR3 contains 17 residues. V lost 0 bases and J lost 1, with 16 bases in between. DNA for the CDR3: TGCGCCAGCAGCTTGGCCCCCGCGGGGACCCTTAACTATGGCTACACCTTC. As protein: CASSLAPAGTLNYGYTF.

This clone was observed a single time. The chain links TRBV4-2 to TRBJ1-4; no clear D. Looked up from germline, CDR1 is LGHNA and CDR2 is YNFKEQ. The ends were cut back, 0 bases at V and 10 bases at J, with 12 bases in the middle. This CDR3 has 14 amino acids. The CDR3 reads CASSQDFIAGKLFF. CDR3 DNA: TGTGCCAGCAGCCAAGATTTCATAGCTGGAAAACTGTTTTTT.